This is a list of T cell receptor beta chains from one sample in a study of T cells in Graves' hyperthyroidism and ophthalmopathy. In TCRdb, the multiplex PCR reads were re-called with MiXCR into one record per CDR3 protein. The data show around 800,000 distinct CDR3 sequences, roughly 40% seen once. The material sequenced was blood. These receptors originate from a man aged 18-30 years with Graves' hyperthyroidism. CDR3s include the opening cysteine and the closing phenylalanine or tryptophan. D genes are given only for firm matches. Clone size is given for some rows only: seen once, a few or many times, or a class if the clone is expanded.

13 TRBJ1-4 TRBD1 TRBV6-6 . TGTGCCAGCAGTTTGCGACCAGGGGGCGAGGGGTTTTTT CASSLRPGGEGFF
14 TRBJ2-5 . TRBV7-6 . TGTGTCAGCAGCCAATTCGCAGGAGGAGAGACCCAGTACTTC CVSSQFAGGETQYF
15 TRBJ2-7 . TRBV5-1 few TGCGCCAGCAGCTTGGAGGGGGTGCCAGGGTACGAGCAGTACTTC CASSLEGVPGYEQYF
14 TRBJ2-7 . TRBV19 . TGTGCCAGTAGTATAGGTCCTTTCTCCTACGAGCAGTACTTC CASSIGPFSYEQYF
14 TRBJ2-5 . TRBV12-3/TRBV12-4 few TGTGCCAGCAGTTTGAGGGGAGAAAGGGAGACCCAGTACTTC CASSLRGERETQYF
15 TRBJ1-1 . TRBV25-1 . TGTGCCAGCAAGGGATGGACGGCTAAGAACACTGAAGCTTTCTTT CASKGWTAKNTEAFF
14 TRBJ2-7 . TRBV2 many TGTGCCAGCAGTGACCCGGGGGACAACTACGAGCAGTACTTC CASSDPGDNYEQYF
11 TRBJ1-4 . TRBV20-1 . TGCAGTGCTCTCAGGGCGGAAAAACTGTTTTTT CSALRAEKLFF
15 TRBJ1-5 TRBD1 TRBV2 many TGTGCCAGCAGAAGGGACAGGGAAGGCAATCAGCCCCAGCATTTT CASRRDREGNQPQHF
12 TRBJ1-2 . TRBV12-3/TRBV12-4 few TGTGCCAGTAAGAGGGATTTCCATGGCTACACCTTC CASKRDFHGYTF
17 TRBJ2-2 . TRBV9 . TGTGCCAGCAGCGTAGGGGCGGTGACCGCGAACACCGGGGAGCTGTTTTTT CASSVGAVTANTGELFF
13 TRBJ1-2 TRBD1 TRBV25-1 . TGTGCCAGCAGCCGGGACAGGGAGTATGGCTACGCCTTC CASSRDREYGYAF
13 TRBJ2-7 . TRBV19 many TGTGCTAGCAGCCCCGGGGTGAGCTACGAGCAGTACTTC CASSPGVSYEQYF
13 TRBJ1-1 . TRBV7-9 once TGTGCCAGCAGCCAAGGGTACGGCGCTGAAGCTTTCTTT CASSQGYGAEAFF
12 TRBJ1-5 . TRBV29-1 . TGCAGCGGACGTGGGAGCAATCAGCCCCAGCATTTT CSGRGSNQPQHF
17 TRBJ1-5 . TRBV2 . TGTGCCAGCAGTTCCACGCGACAGATAGCTAGCAATCAGCCCCAGCATTTT CASSSTRQIASNQPQHF
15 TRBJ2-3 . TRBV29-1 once TGCAGCGTTGAAGGGGCCCAGACTAGCACAGATACGCAGTATTTT CSVEGAQTSTDTQYF
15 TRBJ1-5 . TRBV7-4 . TGTGCCAGCAGCCCTGGGGAGGAGGGCAATCAGCCCCAGCATTTT CASSPGEEGNQPQHF
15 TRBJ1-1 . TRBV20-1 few TGCAGTGCTAGATCCGGGACGGAAGCCAACGCTGAAGCTTTCTTT CSARSGTEANAEAFF
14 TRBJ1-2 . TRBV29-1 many TGCAGCGTTGAAGACCGGGGGGGGTCCTATGGCTACACCTTC CSVEDRGGSYGYTF